The 29 T cell receptor beta chains reported below all come from one sample, sequenced in a study of low-dose radiotherapy and immunotherapy resistance in tumors. Alpha- and beta-chain coverage of first-strand cDNA came from TRAV- and TRBV-specific primers. Amplification, which lasted around 20 PCR cycles, used a constant-region primer and V-primer adapter to amplify TCRs. Each CDR3 protein is one row after TCRdb ran MiXCR on the reads. Of under 7,000 distinct CDR3 sequences listed, roughly four fifths are singletons. All receptors come from a human donor with advanced metastatic prostate, ovarian, gallbladder or colorectal cancer (not recorded which). This table probably holds off-target reads from a library built for another chain.

The genes are TRBV6-6 and TRBJ1-2; weak D call: TRBD1 (5 bases). Germline CDR1 MNHNY, CDR2 SVGAGI (reference sequence). The CDR3 sequence is 12 residues long. Trimming left V 8 bases short and J 7 bases short, with 14 bases between. The CDR3 DNA follows: TGTGCCAGCGAATATAGACAGTTTGGCTACACCTTC. Amino acids: CASEYRQFGYTF.

This clonotype has just a few counts. At one boundary the junction diverges from the germline segment, which might be a read error. The rearrangement joins TRBV6-2 or TRBV6-3 to TRBJ2-7; weak D call: TRBD1 (6 bases). Germline CDR1 and CDR2: MNHEY and SVGEGT. CDR3 size: 16 residues. This CDR3 reads CAISEYTFRGHYEQYF. In DNA, the CDR3 is TGTGCCATCAGTGAGTACACGTTCAGGGGTCACTACGAGCAGTACTTC.

CDR3: CASSLGQYQPQHF. Here the CDR3 DNA reads TGTGCCAGCAGCTTAGGACAGTACCAGCCCCAGCATTTT. This rearrangement joins TRBV7-2 to TRBJ1-5; weak D call: TRBD1 (5 bases). CDR3 length: 13 amino acids. V was shortened by 1 base and J by 7 bases, with 8 bases between the two germline ends. CDR1 is SGHTA and CDR2 is FQGNSA in the germline V gene.

This chain uses TRBV18 with TRBJ2-7; D is perhaps TRBD1 or TRBD2 (5 bases each). This CDR3 comprises 13 residues. Germline V gene data show CDR1 as KGHSH and CDR2 as LQKENI. The V and J ends lost 1 base and 2 bases respectively, with 6 bases between them. In DNA form, the CDR3 reads TGTGCCAGCTCACCACGGGGACCCTACGAGCAGTACTTC. This gives the protein CASSPRGPYEQYF. Drawing the rest from reference TRBV18 and TRBJ2-7, the complete variable domain is NAGVMQNPRHLVRRRGQEARLRCSPMKGHSHVYWYRQLPEEGLKFMVYLQKENIIDESGMPKERFSAEFPKEGPSILRIQQVVRGDSAAYFCASSPRGPYEQYFGPGTRLTVT.

This clonotype was seen a handful of times. The V call is TRBV11-2, the J call TRBJ2-1, with D hard to call. V was cut by 3 bases and J by 4 bases, with 25 bases left in between. From germline, CDR1 is SGHAT and CDR2 FQNNGV. The CDR3 length is 19 residues. Here the CDR3 reads CASSLESPVFRESYNEQFF. The CDR3 bases are TGTGCCAGCAGCTTGGAGAGCCCCGTTTTTAGAGAATCGTACAATGAGCAGTTCTTC.

V usage is TRBV29-1 and J usage is TRBJ2-7, with 8 bases fitting TRBD2. This CDR3 comprises 13 residues. Germline trimming cut 3 bases from V and 3 bases from J; bases unmatched to any gene: 4. Germline assignment: CDR1 SQVTM and CDR2 ANQGSEA. The CDR3 nucleotides read TGCAGCGTTGATGTAGCGGGGATCTACGAGCAGTACTTC. Protein product: CSVDVAGIYEQYF.

This chain joins TRBV12-3 or TRBV12-4 and TRBJ2-7; possibly TRBD1 for D (6 bases). This CDR3 comprises 14 residues. Trimming removed 1 base at V and 6 bases at J, with 13 bases between. The CDR3 sequence is CASSLEGEGSEQYF. The CDR3 DNA reads TGTGCCAGCAGTTTAGAGGGGGAAGGCTCCGAGCAGTACTTC.

This clonotype was found a few times. The V and J genes are TRBV29-1 and TRBJ1-1; tentative D call: TRBD1 (5 bases). This CDR3 contains 17 residues. Germline V gives CDR1 SQVTM, CDR2 ANQGSEA. V was pared by 3 bases and J by 5 bases, with 25 bases between. CDR3 nucleotide sequence: TGCAGCGTTGAGGTCCGGGCAGGGATGTTAGGTTCGACTGAAGCTTTCTTT. Translated: CSVEVRAGMLGSTEAFF.

The chain links TRBV7-9 to TRBJ1-1; D is undetermined. Trimming shortened V by 5 bases and J by 6 bases, and 22 bases separated the two germline ends. The CDR3 sequence is 16 residues long. Germline V CDR1 and CDR2: SEHNR, FQNEAQ (reference sequence). The CDR3 DNA follows: TGTGCCAGCAGCCCCCGATATAAGGGATTATGGGCTGAAGCTTTCTTT. Amino acids: CASSPRYKGLWAEAFF.

CDR3 residues: CASSVDGREGYTF. The CDR3 DNA reads as TGTGCCAGCAGCGTAGACGGGAGGGAGGGCTACACCTTC. The chain couples TRBV9 to TRBJ1-2, with no clear D. Germline assignment: CDR1 SGDLS and CDR2 YYNGEE. The CDR3 sequence is 13 residues long. The V and J ends lost 0 bases and 8 bases respectively, with 11 bases between them.

This chain joins TRBV7-2 and TRBJ2-3; TRBD2 matches at 9 bases. Germline CDR1 SGHTA, CDR2 FQGNSA. The J segment lost 1 base and the V segment lost 5 bases, leaving 7 bases of the junction unmatched. The CDR3 is made up of 16 amino acids. The DNA for the CDR3 is TGTGCCAGCAGCCCCCGAGCGGGAGGACGCACAGATACGCAGTATTTT. It encodes CASSPRAGGRTDTQYF.

The chain is built from TRBV5-1 and TRBJ2-7; 8 nucleotides agree with TRBD1. From germline, CDR1 is SGHRS and CDR2 YFSETQ. The CDR3 spans 14 residues. V lost 4 bases and J lost 4; bases outside the gene matches: 7. CDR3: CASSPGQALYEQYF. The DNA of the CDR3 is TGCGCCAGCAGCCCGGGACAGGCTCTATACGAGCAGTACTTC.

Details on this clonotype: Sequence at one end of the junction differs from germline and may be a read error. V is TRBV4-1 and J is TRBJ2-7; D may be TRBD1 or TRBD2 (6 bases each). Germline V gene sequence: CDR1 MGHRA, CDR2 YSYEKL. This CDR3 has 17 amino acids. CDR3 nucleotide sequence: TGTGCCAGCAGCCAAGTGTCCCAAGGGGGGCTCCGTGGCGAGCAGTACTTC. Translation: CASSQVSQGGLRGEQYF.

The chain has TRBV28 and TRBJ2-3; 8 nucleotides line up with TRBD1. CDR3 size: 15 residues. The germline V gene encodes CDR1 MDHEN and CDR2 SYDVKM. The J segment lost 3 bases and the V segment lost 5 bases, leaving 7 bases of the junction unmatched. CDR3 amino acids: CASSLIGQGTDTQYF. The CDR3 region has the DNA TGTGCCAGCAGTCTGATAGGACAGGGTACAGATACGCAGTATTTT.

This clonotype was observed once. The rearrangement uses TRBV29-1 and TRBJ2-3; no firm D call. Between the trimmed V and J ends, which lost 4 bases and 0 bases, there was a span of 14 bases. Per the germline V gene, CDR1 is SQVTM and CDR2 is ANQGSEA. The CDR3 extends over 15 amino acids. The CDR3 sequence: CSVVDPVGSTDTQYF. The CDR3 DNA sequence: TGCAGCGTTGTAGACCCAGTAGGTAGCACAGATACGCAGTATTTT.

This chain links TRBV27 with TRBJ2-3, with 7 bases fitting TRBD2. CDR1 and CDR2 (germline): MNHEY, SMNVEV (reference sequence). There are 15 residues in the CDR3. J lost 0 bases, V lost 10 bases, and 10 bases had no gene match. CDR3 nucleotides: TGTGCCACCAAAACGCGGGGGACTAGCACAGATACGCAGTATTTT. Translation: CATKTRGTSTDTQYF.

This rearrangement joins TRBV5-1 to TRBJ2-2, with D possibly being TRBD1 (5 bases). The CDR3 length is 15 residues. V shed 5 bases and J shed 1 base, with 12 bases lying between them. The V gene's germline CDR1 is SGHRS and CDR2 YFSETQ. The CDR3 nucleotides are TGCGCCAGCAGTCGGACATCTGGGAACACCGGGGAGCTGTTTTTT. Translating gives CASSRTSGNTGELFF.

The CDR3 region is CASSQRNGYTDTQYF. The CDR3 nucleotides are TGTGCCAGCTCACAACGGAACGGGTACACAGATACGCAGTATTTT. The V and J genes are TRBV18 and TRBJ2-3; no definite D call. The CDR3 has 15 residues. CDR1 is KGHSH, CDR2 LQKENI, per germline. V was cut by 4 bases and J by 2 bases, with 13 bases left in between. Supplemented by reference TRBV18 and TRBJ2-3, the full variable domain reads NAGVMQNPRHLVRRRGQEARLRCSPMKGHSHVYWYRQLPEEGLKFMVYLQKENIIDESGMPKERFSAEFPKEGPSILRIQQVVRGDSAAYFCASSQRNGYTDTQYFGPGTRLTVL.

The chain couples TRBV12-3 or TRBV12-4 to TRBJ2-1; the D is unclear. The CDR3 runs to 12 residues. V was clipped by 1 base and J by 11 bases, with 9 bases between them. CDR3 loop: CASSLEVMKQFF. The CDR3, as DNA: TGTGCCAGCAGTTTAGAAGTAATGAAGCAGTTCTTC.

This clonotype was counted between two and nine times. This rearrangement joins TRBV5-5 to TRBJ2-1; D not certain. This CDR3 is built from 14 residues. Germline V gene data show CDR1 as SGHKS and CDR2 as YYEKEE (reference sequence). Between the trimmed V and J ends, which lost 3 bases and 7 bases, there was a span of 14 bases. CDR3 in amino acids: CASSSSVAPNEQFF. CDR3 nucleotide sequence: TGTGCCAGCAGCTCCTCGGTGGCTCCAAATGAGCAGTTCTTC.

The sample holds one count of this clonotype. The chain links TRBV12-3 or TRBV12-4 to TRBJ2-1, with 12 bases matching TRBD2. Trimming took 2 bases from V and 7 from J; bases not matched to a gene: 0. CDR3 length equals 14 residues. The CDR3 DNA follows: TGTGCCAGCAGTTTACTAGCGGGGGGGAATGAGCAGTTCTTC. Protein sequence: CASSLLAGGNEQFF.

This clonotype was seen a single time. The V call is TRBV27, the J call TRBJ2-3; no clear D. Germline loops: CDR1 MNHEY, CDR2 SMNVEV (reference sequence). This CDR3 has 16 amino acids. Trimming cost V 9 bases and J 0 bases, with 19 bases left between them. CDR3 bases: TGTGCCAGTCTCCCCCGGGCCCTCGATAGCACAGATACGCAGTATTTT. The encoded protein is CASLPRALDSTDTQYF.

J is TRBJ2-7 and V is TRBV9; D is possibly TRBD2 (5 bases). Germline V gene data show CDR1 as SGDLS and CDR2 as YYNGEE. CDR3 length: 13 residues. V lost 4 bases and J 3 bases, leaving 11 bases between the germline ends. The CDR3 DNA sequence: TGTGCCAGCAGCACAGCGGACCGCTACGAGCAGTACTTC. Translated, it gives CASSTADRYEQYF.

The chain has TRBV5-1 and TRBJ2-5; TRBD2 agrees at 15 bases. Germline V gene data show CDR1 as SGHRS and CDR2 as YFSETQ. The length of the CDR3 is 16 residues. V dropped 2 bases and J dropped 5; count of bases not matched to a gene: 4. The CDR3 sequence is CASSFGLAGGSETQYF. In DNA, the CDR3 is TGCGCCAGCAGCTTCGGACTAGCGGGGGGGAGCGAGACCCAGTACTTC.

This chain uses TRBV28 with TRBJ2-7, with TRBD2 matching over 10 bases. The CDR3 has 15 residues. In germline, CDR1 is MDHEN, CDR2 SYDVKM. The junction had 12 bases not matched to a gene; V was cut back by 7 bases and J by 6 bases. As DNA, the CDR3 is TGTGCCAGCACCCGTCGGCTAGCGGGAGAAGGCGAGCAGTACTTC. It codes for CASTRRLAGEGEQYF.

This clonotype appeared a few times. Written as DNA, the CDR3 is TGTGCCAGCAAGAACCCGGAGAACACTGAAGCTTTCTTT. Translating it yields CASKNPENTEAFF. This chain joins TRBV6-1 and TRBJ1-1; D gene unclear. In germline, CDR1 is MNHNS, CDR2 SASEGT. V lost 7 bases and J lost 1, with 10 bases in between. The CDR3 sequence is 13 residues long.

This chain uses TRBV20-1 with TRBJ1-1, with 7 nucleotides matching TRBD1. With V trimmed by 0 bases and J by 5 bases, 6 bases remained unmatched. Germline V gene lookup returns CDR1 DFQATT and CDR2 SNEGSKA (reference sequence). The CDR3 has 14 residues. This chain's CDR3 is CSARDMHRGTEAFF. The CDR3, as DNA: TGCAGTGCTAGAGATATGCACAGGGGTACTGAAGCTTTCTTT.

This chain joins TRBV6-1 and TRBJ2-5; tentative D call: TRBD1 (5 bases). V was pared by 0 bases and J by 9 bases, with 11 bases between. In germline, CDR1 is MNHNS, CDR2 SASEGT. The CDR3 runs to 13 residues. CDR3 in amino acids: CASSEAGQGPQYF. The CDR3 DNA is TGTGCCAGCAGTGAAGCGGGCCAGGGCCCCCAGTACTTC.

The V and J genes are TRBV29-1 and TRBJ2-1; 9 bases match TRBD2. CDR1 is SQVTM, CDR2 ANQGSEA, per germline. V shed 4 bases, J shed 5 bases, and the junction held 9 bases outside the gene matches. The CDR3 loop spans 15 amino acids. The CDR3 DNA follows: TGCAGCGTTGGAACCCCGGGACTAGCCCACAATGAGCAGTTCTTC. This gives the protein CSVGTPGLAHNEQFF.